This T cell receptor beta chain was found in a study of T cells in lung cancer brain metastases. Study-level findings and limits: Brain metastases had fewer unique productive clones than primaries (median roughly 1,400 versus 4,700). Most clones were lesion-specific, with limited overlap between paired lesions (Morisita roughly 0.2).

V was clipped by 5 bases and J by 7 bases; unmatched bases: 12. The germline V gene encodes CDR1 MNHEY and CDR2 SMNVEV (reference sequence). This CDR3 has 15 amino acids. Sequenced by immunoSEQ multiplex PCR; TCRdb stores in-frame clones only, minus some. The repertoire holds approximately 2,500 clones, with approximately 91% as singletons. Either synchronous oligometastatic disease or delayed solitary brain metastasis recurrence led to resection. In the case of this clone: The antigen remains undetermined.

The chain is built from TRBV27 and TRBJ2-7; 9 nucleotides line up with TRBD1. This TCR derives from a woman between 45 and 65 years old with non-small cell lung cancer. Specimen: tumor tissue from the primary lung tumor. Here the CDR3 DNA reads TGTGCCAGCAGTCCCGCCCGGGACAGGGTCGGGGAGCAGTACTTC. Protein product: CASSPARDRVGEQYF.